This T cell receptor beta chain was sequenced for a study of patients and donors after allogeneic stem cell transplantation. This clonotype was detected only a few times. Germline assignment: CDR1 SGHTA and CDR2 FQGNSA. The CDR3 has 14 amino acids. V dropped 0 bases and J dropped 2 bases, with 7 bases sitting between them. MiXCR was run by TCRdb on the RT-PCR reads, yielding one entry per CDR3 protein. This table holds about 110,000 distinct CDR3 sequences, around 38% found once. Sequenced: blood, either unsorted or a sorted T cell fraction (not recorded which). The clonotype was recovered from a human donor who was either an allogeneic HSCT recipient or a stem cell or donor lymphocyte infusion donor (not recorded which). It is not recorded whose cells these are; they may come from a transplant donor. This chain uses TRBV7-2 with TRBJ2-5, with D possibly TRBD2 on 5 matching bases. Here the CDR3 reads CASSLAGVQETQYF. For the CDR3, the DNA is TGTGCCAGCAGCTTAGCCGGGGTACAAGAGACCCAGTACTTC.